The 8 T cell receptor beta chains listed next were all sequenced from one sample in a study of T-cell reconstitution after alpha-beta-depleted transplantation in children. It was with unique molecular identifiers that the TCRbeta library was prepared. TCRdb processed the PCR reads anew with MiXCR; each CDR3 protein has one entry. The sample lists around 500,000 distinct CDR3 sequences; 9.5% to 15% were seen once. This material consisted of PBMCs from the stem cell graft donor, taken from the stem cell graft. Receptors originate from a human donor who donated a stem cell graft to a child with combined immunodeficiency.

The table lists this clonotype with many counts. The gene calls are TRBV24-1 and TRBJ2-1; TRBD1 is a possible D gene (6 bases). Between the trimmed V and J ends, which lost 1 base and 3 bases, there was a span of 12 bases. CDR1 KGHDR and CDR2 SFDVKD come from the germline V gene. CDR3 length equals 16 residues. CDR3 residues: CATSDFRGQHYNEQFF. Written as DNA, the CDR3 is TGTGCCACCAGTGATTTCAGGGGTCAACACTACAATGAGCAGTTCTTC.

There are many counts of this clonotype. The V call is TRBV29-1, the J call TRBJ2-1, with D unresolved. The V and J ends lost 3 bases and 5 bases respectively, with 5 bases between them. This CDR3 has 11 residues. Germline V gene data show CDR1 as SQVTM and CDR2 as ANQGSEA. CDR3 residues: CSVDPDNEQFF. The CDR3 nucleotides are TGCAGCGTTGATCCCGACAATGAGCAGTTCTTC.

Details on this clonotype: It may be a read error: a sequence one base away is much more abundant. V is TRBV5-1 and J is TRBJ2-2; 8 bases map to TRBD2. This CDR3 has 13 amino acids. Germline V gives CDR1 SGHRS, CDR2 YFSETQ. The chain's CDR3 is CASSYGLAGDLFF. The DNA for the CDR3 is TGCGCCAGCAGCTACGGACTAGCCGGGGATCTGTTTTTT.

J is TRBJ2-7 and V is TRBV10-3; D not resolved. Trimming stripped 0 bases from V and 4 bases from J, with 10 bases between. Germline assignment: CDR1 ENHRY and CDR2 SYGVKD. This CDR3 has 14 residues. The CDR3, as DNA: TGTGCCATCAGTGAGTCTTTGAGTTGGTACGAGCAGTACTTC. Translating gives CAISESLSWYEQYF.

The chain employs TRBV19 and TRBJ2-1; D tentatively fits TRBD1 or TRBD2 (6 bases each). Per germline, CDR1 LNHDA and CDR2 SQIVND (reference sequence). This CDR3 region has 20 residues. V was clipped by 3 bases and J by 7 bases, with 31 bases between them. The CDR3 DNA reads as TGTGCCAGTAGTATTCAGCCCTCGTCGAATGAGGGGGGCCCTTGGAATGAGCAGTTCTTC. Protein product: CASSIQPSSNEGGPWNEQFF.

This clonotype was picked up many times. DNA for the CDR3: TGTGCCAGCAGTCCCCCCAGGTGGACCCAGTACTTC. As protein: CASSPPRWTQYF. This chain uses TRBV28 with TRBJ2-5; no reliable D call. Trimming took 5 bases from V and 7 from J, leaving 11 bases between them. The CDR3 covers 12 residues. Germline lookup yields CDR1 MDHEN and CDR2 SYDVKM.

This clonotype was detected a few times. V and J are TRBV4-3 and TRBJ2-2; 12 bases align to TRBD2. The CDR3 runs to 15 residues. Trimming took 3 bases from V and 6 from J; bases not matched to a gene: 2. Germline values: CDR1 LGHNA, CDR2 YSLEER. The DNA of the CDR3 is TGCGCCAGCAGCCAGACTAGCGGGAGTTCCGGGGAGCTGTTTTTT. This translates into CASSQTSGSSGELFF.

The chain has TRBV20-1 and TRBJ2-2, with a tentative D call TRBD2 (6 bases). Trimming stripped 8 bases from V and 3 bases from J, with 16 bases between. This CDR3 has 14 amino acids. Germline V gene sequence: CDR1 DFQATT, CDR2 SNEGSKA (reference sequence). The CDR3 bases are TGCAGTCCCCGGGGGAATTTGGACACCGGGGAGCTGTTTTTT. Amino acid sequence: CSPRGNLDTGELFF.